Presented here are 17 T cell receptor beta chains from one specimen sequenced in a study of blood T cell repertoires in COVID-19. Sequencing used immunoSEQ multiplex PCR; TCRdb keeps in-frame clones, though not all of them. Of roughly 150,000 clones listed, 60% to 85% were seen once; the top ten hold around 8.1%. What was sequenced was peripheral blood. These receptors all come from a man between 60 and 75 years old with acute or convalescent COVID-19.

The chain has TRBV30 and TRBJ1-6; TRBD1 matches 10 bases. From germline, CDR1 is GTSNPN and CDR2 SVGIG (reference sequence). V lost 4 bases and J lost 1; bases outside the gene matches: 10. This CDR3 has 18 residues. In nucleotides, the CDR3 is TGTGCCTGGATAAAGGGACAGGGGATAGGGTCCTATAATTCACCCCTCCACTTT. This codes for CAWIKGQGIGSYNSPLHF. Full variable domain (rest looked up from reference TRBV30 and TRBJ1-6): SQTIHQWPATLVQPVGSPLSLECTVEGTSNPNLYWYRQAAGRGLQLLFYSVGIGQISSEVPQNLSASRPQDRQFILSSKKLLLSDSGFYLCAWIKGQGIGSYNSPLHFGNGTRLTVT.

The rearrangement links TRBV6-5 to TRBJ1-3; tentatively, D is TRBD1 (5 bases). The CDR3 consists of 15 residues. From germline, CDR1 is MNHEY and CDR2 SVGAGI. The V end was cut by 2 bases, the J end by 1 base, with 9 bases between. The CDR3 sequence: CASSYIPGSGNTIYF. DNA of the CDR3: TGTGCCAGCAGTTACATCCCAGGGTCTGGAAACACCATATATTTT.

This sequence joins TRBV3-1 (or the pseudogene TRBV3-2) and TRBJ2-1; TRBD1 matches at 8 bases. The CDR3 runs to 16 residues. The germline V gene has CDR1 LGHDT and CDR2 YNNKEL (reference sequence). The junction had 7 bases not matched to a gene; V was cut back by 3 bases and J by 3 bases. Here the CDR3 DNA reads TGTGCCAGCAGCCATCGACAGGGGAGGAACTACAATGAGCAGTTCTTC. Residues: CASSHRQGRNYNEQFF.

This chain joins TRBV30 and TRBJ2-2; D possibly corresponds to TRBD1 (6 bases). Per germline, CDR1 GTSNPN and CDR2 SVGIG (reference sequence). Between the trimmed V and J ends, which lost 1 base and 0 bases, there was a span of 6 bases. CDR3 length equals 14 residues. DNA of the CDR3: TGTGCCTGGAGTGAGGGGGCGAACACCGGGGAGCTGTTTTTT. Translated, it gives CAWSEGANTGELFF.

The rearrangement joins TRBV9 to TRBJ2-5; 11 bases agree with TRBD2. V dropped 4 bases and J dropped 0; count of bases not matched to a gene: 11. This CDR3 region has 18 residues. The germline V gene encodes CDR1 SGDLS and CDR2 YYNGEE. The CDR3 sequence is CASSRSLAGVAYQETQYF. The CDR3 nucleotides are TGTGCCAGCAGCCGCTCACTAGCGGGGGTTGCCTACCAAGAGACCCAGTACTTC.

The chain links TRBV29-1 to TRBJ2-3, with a weak D call TRBD1 (6 bases). There are 16 residues in the CDR3. V was clipped by 8 bases and J by 2 bases, with 23 bases between them. The germline CDR1 and CDR2 sequences are SQVTM and ANQGSEA. Here the CDR3 DNA reads TGCAGCACATATGGAGATGTCGGGACATACACAGATACGCAGTATTTT. This codes for CSTYGDVGTYTDTQYF.

Turning to this clone: This sample includes further DNA sequences coding for the same CDR3. The chain employs TRBV4-3 and TRBJ1-4, with 8 bases fitting TRBD1. This CDR3 spans 16 amino acids. Trimming cost V 0 bases and J 8 bases; bases outside gene matches: 8. The germline V gene has CDR1 LGHNA and CDR2 YSLEER. Written as DNA, the CDR3 is TGCGCCAGCAGCCAAGATCCCGGGACAGGCCGGGAAAAACTGTTTTTT. It yields the protein CASSQDPGTGREKLFF.

V and J are TRBV10-3 and TRBJ2-5; 10 bases align to TRBD2. Germline CDR1 reads ENHRY; CDR2 reads SYGVKD. The CDR3 has 16 residues. Trimming at V came to 6 bases and at J to 1 base, leaving 8 bases not matched to a gene. The CDR3 sequence: CAIRAIAGGPQETQYF. DNA of the CDR3: TGTGCCATCAGGGCTATAGCGGGGGGCCCCCAAGAGACCCAGTACTTC.

The chain has TRBV7-9 and TRBJ2-5; the D is unclear. The length of the CDR3 is 12 residues. Trimming left V 1 base short and J 8 bases short, with 8 bases between. In germline, CDR1 is SEHNR, CDR2 FQNEAQ (reference sequence). The CDR3 spells CASSLDGLTQYF. The CDR3 DNA is TGTGCCAGCAGCTTAGACGGGTTAACCCAGTACTTC.

V and J are TRBV7-6 and TRBJ1-6, with TRBD1 as a possible D gene (6 bases). The CDR3 covers 18 residues. Trimming took 5 bases from V and 4 from J, leaving 21 bases between them. Per germline, CDR1 SGHVS and CDR2 FNYEAQ. The CDR3 DNA is TGTGCCAGCAGCCTATCCAGGGGACAAAGTTTTTATAATTCACCCCTCCACTTT. Translating it yields CASSLSRGQSFYNSPLHF.

This clone turned up a few times. The chain uses TRBV14 and TRBJ1-6; the D is unclear. The CDR3 sequence is 15 residues long. V lost 4 bases to trimming and J lost 8 bases, with 15 bases between them. Per germline, CDR1 SGHDN and CDR2 FVKESK. The CDR3 DNA is TGTGCCAGCAGCCGATCCGGTAGTCGGGATTCACCCCTCCACTTT. This gives the protein CASSRSGSRDSPLHF.

This sequence joins TRBV13 and TRBJ1-1; D is uncertain. The CDR3 consists of 14 residues. From germline, CDR1 is PRHDT and CDR2 FYEKMQ (reference sequence). V was shortened by 5 bases and J by 1 base, with 11 bases between the two germline ends. This chain's CDR3 is CASSPSTANTEAFF. For the CDR3, the DNA is TGTGCCAGCAGCCCGAGCACAGCGAACACTGAAGCTTTCTTT.

The CDR3 DNA is TGTGCCAGCAGCTTAGTCGGTTACGAGCAGTACTTC. It translates to CASSLVGYEQYF. The rearrangement joins TRBV7-9 to TRBJ2-7; D remains ambiguous. V was cut by 1 base and J by 4 bases, with 5 bases left in between. Looked up from germline, CDR1 is SEHNR and CDR2 is FQNEAQ (reference sequence). The CDR3 consists of 12 residues. Combining the CDR3 with reference TRBV7-9 and TRBJ2-7 gives the whole variable domain DTGVSQNPRHKITKRGQNVTFRCDPISEHNRLYWYRQTLGQGPEFLTYFQNEAQLEKSRLLSDRFSAERPKGSFSTLEIQRTEQGDSAMYLCASSLVGYEQYFGPGTRLTVT.

This clone showed up just a few times. The chain joins TRBV27 to TRBJ1-4; D perhaps matches TRBD1 (5 bases). CDR1 and CDR2 from the germline V gene are MNHEY and SMNVEV (reference sequence). This CDR3 is built from 16 residues. Trimming took off 1 base at V and 8 bases at J, with 17 bases between the two ends. This chain's CDR3 is CASSLLGAVTVEKLFF. CDR3 sequence (DNA): TGTGCCAGCAGTTTATTAGGGGCAGTGACTGTCGAAAAACTGTTTTTT.

The V call is TRBV5-1, the J call TRBJ1-4, with D possibly matching TRBD1 (6 bases). The V gene's germline CDR1 is SGHRS and CDR2 YFSETQ. CDR3 length: 15 residues. Trimming pared 3 bases from V and 3 bases from J, leaving 12 bases between. CDR3 loop: CASSSSQGSNEKLFF. The CDR3 DNA sequence: TGCGCCAGCAGCTCATCTCAGGGGTCTAATGAAAAACTGTTTTTT.

The chain recombines TRBV10-3 with TRBJ1-1; 7 nucleotides agree with TRBD1. Germline CDR1 ENHRY, CDR2 SYGVKD. The CDR3 has 13 residues. After removal of 3 bases from V and 3 bases from J, the junction contained 1 base not matched to a gene. CDR3 residues: CAISDRGDTEAFF. The CDR3 DNA follows: TGTGCCATCAGTGACAGGGGGGACACTGAAGCTTTCTTT.

The V gene is TRBV10-1, the J gene TRBJ2-7, with TRBD1 matching 7 bases. The J segment lost 0 bases and the V segment lost 3 bases, leaving 17 bases of the junction unmatched. The CDR3 covers 19 residues. Per germline, CDR1 WNHNN and CDR2 SYGVQD (reference sequence). In DNA, the CDR3 is TGCGCCAGCAGTGACCACCCTAACAGACAGGGATGGAGCTCCTACGAGCAGTACTTC. Its translation is CASSDHPNRQGWSSYEQYF.